Included here is one T cell receptor (beta chain) sequence, with context. This specimen comes from a study of T cell changes during pregnancy in multiple sclerosis. Per the germline V gene, CDR1 is ENHRY and CDR2 is SYGVKD. With 4 bases clipped from V and 4 bases from J, the junction kept 14 bases outside the gene matches. This CDR3 spans 19 amino acids. Repertoires were generated with immunoSEQ multiplex PCR, while TCRdb's copy carries only in-frame clones and drops some. The sample contains about 100,000 clones, 80% to 95% of which appear only once. The sequence was obtained from a female donor with multiple sclerosis, enrolled in a pregnancy study. Specimen: peripheral blood, collected after pregnancy. The genes are TRBV10-3 and TRBJ2-7; 15 nucleotides match TRBD2. CDR3 region: CAISVHTRGTSGRKYEQYF. The DNA for the CDR3 is TGTGCCATCAGTGTCCACACCCGGGGGACTAGCGGGAGGAAGTACGAGCAGTACTTC.